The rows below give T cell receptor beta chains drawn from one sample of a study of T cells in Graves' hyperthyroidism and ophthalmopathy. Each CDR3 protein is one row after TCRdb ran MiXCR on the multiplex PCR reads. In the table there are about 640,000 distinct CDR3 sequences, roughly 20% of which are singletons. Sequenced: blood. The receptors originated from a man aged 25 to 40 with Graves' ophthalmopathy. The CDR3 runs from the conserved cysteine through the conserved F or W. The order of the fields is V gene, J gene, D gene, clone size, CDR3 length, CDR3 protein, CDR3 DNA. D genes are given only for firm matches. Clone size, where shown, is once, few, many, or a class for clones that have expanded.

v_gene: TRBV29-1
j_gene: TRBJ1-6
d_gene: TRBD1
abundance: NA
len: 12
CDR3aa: CSVETGPGALHF
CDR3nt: TGCAGCGTAGAGACAGGGCCGGGGGCCCTCCACTTT

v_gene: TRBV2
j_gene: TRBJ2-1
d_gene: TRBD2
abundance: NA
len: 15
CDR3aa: CASSYVAGGRNEQFF
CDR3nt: TGTGCCAGCAGTTACGTTGCGGGAGGGAGAAATGAGCAGTTCTTC

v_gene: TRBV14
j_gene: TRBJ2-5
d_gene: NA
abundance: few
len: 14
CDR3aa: CASSQVRTEETQYF
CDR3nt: TGTGCCAGCAGCCAAGTACGGACAGAAGAGACCCAGTACTTC

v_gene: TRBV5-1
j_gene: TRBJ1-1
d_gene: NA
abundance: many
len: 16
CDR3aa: CASSPDHRKEYTEAFF
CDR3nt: TGCGCCAGCAGCCCGGATCACAGGAAGGAGTACACTGAAGCTTTCTTT

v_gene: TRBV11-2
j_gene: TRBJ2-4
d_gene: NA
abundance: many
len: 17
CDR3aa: CASSLNPQGGAKNIQYF
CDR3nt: TGTGCCAGCAGCTTAAACCCCCAAGGTGGAGCCAAAAACATTCAGTACTTC

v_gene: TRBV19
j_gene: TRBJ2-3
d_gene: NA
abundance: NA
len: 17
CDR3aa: CASSIRGLDSSTDTQYF
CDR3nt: TGTGCCAGTAGTATACGGGGCCTCGATTCGTCCACAGATACGCAGTATTTT

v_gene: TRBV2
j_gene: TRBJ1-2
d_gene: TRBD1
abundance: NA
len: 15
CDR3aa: CASSDRTGTGFGYTF
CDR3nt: TGTGCCAGCAGTGATCGAACCGGGACAGGGTTTGGCTACACCTTC

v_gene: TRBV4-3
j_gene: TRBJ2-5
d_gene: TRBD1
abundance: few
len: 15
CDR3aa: CASSRTGSGLETQYF
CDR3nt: TGCGCCAGCAGCAGGACAGGGTCGGGTTTAGAGACCCAGTACTTC

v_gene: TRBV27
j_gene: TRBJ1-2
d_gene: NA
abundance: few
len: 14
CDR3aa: CASSSVSGGYGYTF
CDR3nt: TGTGCCAGCAGTTCAGTTTCGGGGGGCTATGGCTACACCTTC

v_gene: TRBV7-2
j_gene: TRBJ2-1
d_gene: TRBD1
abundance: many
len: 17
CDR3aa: CASSLAFGQALRDEQFF
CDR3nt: TGTGCCAGCAGCTTAGCCTTTGGACAGGCCTTAAGGGATGAGCAGTTCTTC

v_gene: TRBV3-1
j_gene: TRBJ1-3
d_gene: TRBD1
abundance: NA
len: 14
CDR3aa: CASSPWTGANTIYF
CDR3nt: TGTGCCAGCAGCCCTTGGACAGGGGCAAACACCATATATTTT

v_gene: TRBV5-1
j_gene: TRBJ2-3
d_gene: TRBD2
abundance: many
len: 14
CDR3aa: CASSISGATDTQYF
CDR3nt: TGCGCCAGCAGCATTAGCGGGGCCACAGATACGCAGTATTTT

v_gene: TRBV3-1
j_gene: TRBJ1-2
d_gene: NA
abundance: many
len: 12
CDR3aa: CASSQETYGYTF
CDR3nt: TGTGCCAGCAGCCAGGAGACCTATGGCTACACCTTC

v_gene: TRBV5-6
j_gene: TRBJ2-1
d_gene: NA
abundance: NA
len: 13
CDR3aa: CASSSARGREQFF
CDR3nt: TGTGCCAGCAGTTCAGCCCGGGGCCGAGAGCAGTTCTTC

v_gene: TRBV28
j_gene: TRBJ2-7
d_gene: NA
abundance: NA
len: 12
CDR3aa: CASKERAYEQYF
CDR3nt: TGTGCCAGCAAGGAGCGGGCCTACGAGCAGTACTTC

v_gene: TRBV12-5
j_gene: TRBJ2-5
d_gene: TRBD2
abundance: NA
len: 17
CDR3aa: CASDRWGLAGYQETQYF
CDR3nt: TGTGCTAGTGACCGGTGGGGACTAGCGGGATACCAAGAGACCCAGTACTTC

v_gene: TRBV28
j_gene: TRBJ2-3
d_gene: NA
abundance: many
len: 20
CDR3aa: CASSLDRGASSGQNTDTQYF
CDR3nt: TGTGCCAGCAGCTTAGACAGGGGGGCTTCTAGCGGGCAAAACACAGATACGCAGTATTTT

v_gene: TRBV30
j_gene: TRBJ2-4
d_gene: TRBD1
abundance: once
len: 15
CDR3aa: CAWSALGQLGNIQYF
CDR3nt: TGTGCCTGGAGTGCTTTGGGACAGTTAGGAAACATTCAGTACTTC

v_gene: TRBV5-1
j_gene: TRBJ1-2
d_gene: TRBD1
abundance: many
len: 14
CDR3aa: CASSFEGGVDGYTF
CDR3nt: TGCGCCAGCAGCTTCGAAGGGGGCGTGGATGGCTACACCTTC

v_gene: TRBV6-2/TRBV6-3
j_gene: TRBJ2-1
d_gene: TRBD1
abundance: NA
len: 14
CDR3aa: CASKGQDYYNEQFF
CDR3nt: TGTGCCAGCAAGGGACAGGATTACTACAATGAGCAGTTCTTC

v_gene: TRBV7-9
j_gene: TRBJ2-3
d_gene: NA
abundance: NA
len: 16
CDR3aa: CASSLLLGQRTDTQYF
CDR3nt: TGTGCCAGCAGCTTACTCTTAGGACAGCGCACAGATACGCAGTATTTT

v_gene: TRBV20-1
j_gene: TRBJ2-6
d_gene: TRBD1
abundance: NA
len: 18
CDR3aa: CSARDRGFPLSGANVLTF
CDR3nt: TGCAGTGCTAGGGACAGGGGGTTCCCTCTCTCTGGGGCCAACGTCCTGACTTTC

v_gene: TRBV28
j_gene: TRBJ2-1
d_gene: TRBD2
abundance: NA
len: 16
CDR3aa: CASSLLVSGRAGEQFF
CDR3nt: TGTGCCAGCAGTTTATTGGTTAGCGGGAGGGCCGGGGAGCAGTTCTTC

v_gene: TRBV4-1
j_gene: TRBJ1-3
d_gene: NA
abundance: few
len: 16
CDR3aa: CASSQEGGGTGNTIYF
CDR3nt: TGCGCCAGCAGCCAAGAAGGTGGGGGGACTGGAAACACCATATATTTT

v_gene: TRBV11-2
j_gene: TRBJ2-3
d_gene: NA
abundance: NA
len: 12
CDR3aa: CASSFADDTQYF
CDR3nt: TGTGCCAGCAGCTTTGCGGATGATACGCAGTATTTT

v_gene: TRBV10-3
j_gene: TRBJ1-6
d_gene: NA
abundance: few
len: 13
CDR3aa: CAISDRDNSPLHF
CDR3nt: TGTGCCATCAGTGACAGGGATAATTCACCCCTCCACTTT

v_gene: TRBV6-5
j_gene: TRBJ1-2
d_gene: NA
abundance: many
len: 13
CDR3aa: CASSYSRGDGYTF
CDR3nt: TGTGCCAGCAGTTACTCCCGGGGGGATGGCTACACCTTC

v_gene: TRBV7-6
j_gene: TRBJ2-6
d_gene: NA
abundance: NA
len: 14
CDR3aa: CASSSGDGANVLTF
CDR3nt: TGTGCCAGCAGCTCGGGTGACGGGGCCAACGTCCTGACTTTC

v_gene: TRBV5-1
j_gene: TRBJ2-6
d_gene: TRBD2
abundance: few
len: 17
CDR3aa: CASSFGGRPSGANVLTF
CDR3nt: TGCGCCAGCAGCTTCGGCGGGAGGCCCTCTGGGGCCAACGTCCTGACTTTC

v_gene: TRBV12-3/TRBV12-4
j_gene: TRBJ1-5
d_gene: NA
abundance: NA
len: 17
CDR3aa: CASSLGGFGSLNQPQHF
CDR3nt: TGTGCCAGCAGTTTAGGAGGATTTGGGTCATTGAACCAGCCCCAGCATTTT

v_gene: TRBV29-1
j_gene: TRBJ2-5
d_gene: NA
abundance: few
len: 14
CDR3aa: CSAHRGSSAETQYF
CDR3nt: TGCAGCGCTCACAGGGGTTCTAGCGCAGAGACCCAGTACTTC

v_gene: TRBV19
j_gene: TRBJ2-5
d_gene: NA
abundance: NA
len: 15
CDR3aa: CASSSRAGYQETQYF
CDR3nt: TGTGCCAGTAGTTCCCGAGCAGGGTACCAAGAGACCCAGTACTTC

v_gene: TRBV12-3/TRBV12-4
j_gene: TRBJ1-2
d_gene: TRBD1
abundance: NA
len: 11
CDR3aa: CASSKGGGYTF
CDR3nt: TGTGCCAGCAGTAAAGGGGGCGGCTACACCTTC

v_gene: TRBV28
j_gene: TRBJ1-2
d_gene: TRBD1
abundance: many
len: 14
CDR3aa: CATKLGTGPYGYTF
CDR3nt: TGTGCCACCAAACTAGGGACAGGGCCCTATGGCTACACCTTC

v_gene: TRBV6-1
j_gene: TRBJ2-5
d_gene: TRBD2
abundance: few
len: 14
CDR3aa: CASGLAGAPETQYF
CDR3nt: TGTGCCAGCGGGTTAGCGGGAGCCCCAGAGACCCAGTACTTC

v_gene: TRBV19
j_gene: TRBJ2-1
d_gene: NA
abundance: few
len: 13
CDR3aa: CASSIALGSEQFF
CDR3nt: TGTGCCAGTAGTATCGCCCTGGGTAGTGAGCAGTTCTTC

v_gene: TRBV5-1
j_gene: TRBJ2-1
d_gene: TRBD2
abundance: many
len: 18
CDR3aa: CASSPRLTSGRGHNEQFF
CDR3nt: TGCGCCAGCAGCCCACGCCTCACTAGCGGGAGGGGGCACAATGAGCAGTTCTTC

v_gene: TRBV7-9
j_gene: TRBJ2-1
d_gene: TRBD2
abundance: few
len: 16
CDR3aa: CASSRPTSGSHNEQFF
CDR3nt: TGTGCCAGCAGCCGCCCAACTAGCGGGAGTCACAATGAGCAGTTCTTC

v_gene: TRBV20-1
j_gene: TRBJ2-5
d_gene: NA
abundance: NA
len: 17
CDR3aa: CSARDPRDPAASGAQYF
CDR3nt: TGCAGTGCTAGAGACCCCCGGGACCCTGCCGCGAGTGGGGCCCAGTACTTC

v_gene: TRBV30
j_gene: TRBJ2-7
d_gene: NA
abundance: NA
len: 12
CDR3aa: CAWGLSSYEQYF
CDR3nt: TGTGCCTGGGGTCTCAGCTCCTACGAGCAGTACTTC

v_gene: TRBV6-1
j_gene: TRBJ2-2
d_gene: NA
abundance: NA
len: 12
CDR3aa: CASSDPPRRLFF
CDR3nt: TGTGCCAGCAGTGACCCCCCCAGGAGACTGTTTTTT

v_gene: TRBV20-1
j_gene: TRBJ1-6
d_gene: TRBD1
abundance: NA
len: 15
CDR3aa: CSARVDRGYNSPLHF
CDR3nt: TGCAGTGCTAGAGTCGACAGGGGGTATAATTCACCCCTCCACTTT